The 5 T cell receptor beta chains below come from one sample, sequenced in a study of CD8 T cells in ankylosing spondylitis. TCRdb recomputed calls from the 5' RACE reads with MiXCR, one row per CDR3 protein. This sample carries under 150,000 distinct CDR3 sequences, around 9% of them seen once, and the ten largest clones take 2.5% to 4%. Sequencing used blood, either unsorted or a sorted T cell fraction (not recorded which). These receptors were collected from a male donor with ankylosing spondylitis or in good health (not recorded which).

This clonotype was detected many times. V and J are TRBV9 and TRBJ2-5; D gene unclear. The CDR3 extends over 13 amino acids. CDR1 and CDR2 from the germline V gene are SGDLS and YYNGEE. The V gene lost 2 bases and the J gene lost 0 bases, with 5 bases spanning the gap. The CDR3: CASSVGYQETQYF. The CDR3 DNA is TGTGCCAGCAGCGTTGGTTACCAAGAGACCCAGTACTTC. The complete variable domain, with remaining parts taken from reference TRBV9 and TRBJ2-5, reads DSGVTQTPKHLITATGQRVTLRCSPRSGDLSVYWYQQSLDQGLQFLIQYYNGEERAKGNILERFSAQQFPDLHSELNLSSLELGDSALYFCASSVGYQETQYFGPGTRLLVL.

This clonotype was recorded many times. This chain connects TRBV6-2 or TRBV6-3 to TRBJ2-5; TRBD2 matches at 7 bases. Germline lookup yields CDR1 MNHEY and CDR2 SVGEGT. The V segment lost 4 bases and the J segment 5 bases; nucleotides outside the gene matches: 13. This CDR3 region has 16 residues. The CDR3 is CASSSPSGPLWETQYF. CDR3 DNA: TGTGCCAGCAGTTCCCCTAGCGGCCCTCTGTGGGAGACCCAGTACTTC.

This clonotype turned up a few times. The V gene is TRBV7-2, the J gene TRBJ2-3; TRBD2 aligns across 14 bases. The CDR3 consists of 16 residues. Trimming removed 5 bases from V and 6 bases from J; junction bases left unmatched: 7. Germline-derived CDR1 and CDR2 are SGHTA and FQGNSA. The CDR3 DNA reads TGTGCCAGCAGCCCTGGGACTAGCGGGAGAGGTGATACGCAGTATTTT. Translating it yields CASSPGTSGRGDTQYF.

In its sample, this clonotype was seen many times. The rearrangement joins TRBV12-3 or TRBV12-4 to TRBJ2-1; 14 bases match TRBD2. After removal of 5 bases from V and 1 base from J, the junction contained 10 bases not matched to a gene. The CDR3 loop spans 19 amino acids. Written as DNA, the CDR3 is TGTGCCAGCAGTCTCAGGACTAGCGGGAGGTTCGAGTCCTACAATGAGCAGTTCTTC. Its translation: CASSLRTSGRFESYNEQFF.

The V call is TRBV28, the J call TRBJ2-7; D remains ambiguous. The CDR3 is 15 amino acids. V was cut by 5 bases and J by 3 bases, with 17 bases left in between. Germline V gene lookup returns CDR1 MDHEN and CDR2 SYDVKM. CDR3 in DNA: TGTGCCAGCAGTCCCAAACTGGTTGGGCTCTACGAGCAGTACTTC. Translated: CASSPKLVGLYEQYF.